The rows below give T cell receptor beta chains drawn from one sample of a study of siplizumab effects on memory and regulatory T cells. Here immunoSEQ multiplex PCR was the method, and the copy in TCRdb shows in-frame clones only, minus some. The sample records approximately 100,000 clones, more than 85% being singletons. Sequencing input: CD4+ T cells sorted from blood. These receptors were obtained from a human donor in good health. Some clones in this sample may be carry-over from other donors' samples. The CDR3 runs from the conserved cysteine through the conserved F or W. D genes are given only for firm matches. Size tells how often a clone was seen (once, few, many) or the class of an expanded clone, and some rows leave it out.

j_gene | d_gene | v_gene | abundance | CDR3aa | CDR3nt
TRBJ2-3 | . | TRBV11-2 | . | CASSSIGRPDTQYF | TGTGCCAGCAGCTCAATAGGACGGCCAGATACGCAGTATTTT
TRBJ2-2 | . | TRBV27 | . | CASSYTGRTNTGELFF | TGTGCCAGCAGTTATACCGGGAGAACGAACACCGGGGAGCTGTTTTTT
TRBJ2-5 | TRBD2 | TRBV4-2 | . | CASSNTRTSDLQETQYF | TGTGCCAGCAGCAACACCCGGACTAGCGACCTCCAAGAGACCCAGTACTTC
TRBJ2-3 | . | TRBV5-6 | once | CASSLRLPEADTQYF | TGTGCCAGCAGCTTGAGGCTCCCTGAAGCCGATACGCAGTATTTT
TRBJ1-3 | . | TRBV7-8 | . | CASSFPGGTGNSGNTIYF | TGTGCCAGCAGCTTTCCCGGCGGGACGGGCAACTCTGGAAACACCATATATTTT
TRBJ1-2 | . | TRBV20-1 | . | CSASRGGSYTF | TGCAGTGCTTCTAGGGGAGGTTCCTACACCTTC
TRBJ2-2 | TRBD2 | TRBV7-3 | . | CASSLMTSGRPGELFF | TGTGCCAGCAGCCTAATGACTAGCGGGAGACCCGGGGAGCTGTTTTTT
TRBJ1-3 | . | TRBV5-1 | . | CASSLDRRANTIYF | TGCGCCAGCAGTTTAGACAGGAGAGCAAACACCATATATTTT
TRBJ2-1 | TRBD2 | TRBV4-1 | . | CASSHTGTKDNEQFF | TGCGCCAGCAGCCACACGGGGACTAAGGACAATGAGCAGTTCTTC
TRBJ2-3 | . | TRBV7-9 | . | CASSLISTDTQYF | TGTGCCAGCAGCCTAATAAGCACAGATACGCAGTATTTT
TRBJ1-1 | . | TRBV28 | . | CASRLGGVMNTEAFF | TGTGCCAGCAGGCTAGGGGGGGTGATGAACACTGAAGCTTTCTTT
TRBJ2-4 | TRBD1 | TRBV11-2 | . | CASSLTGVVAKNIQYF | TGTGCCAGCAGCTTGACAGGGGTCGTAGCCAAAAACATTCAGTACTTC
TRBJ2-1 | TRBD2 | TRBV9 | . | CASSAIAGINEQFF | TGTGCCAGCAGCGCAATAGCGGGGATCAATGAGCAGTTCTTC
TRBJ1-3 | TRBD1 | TRBV7-2 | . | CASSRTGGSSGNTIYF | TGTGCCAGCAGCCGGACAGGGGGTAGCTCTGGAAACACCATATATTTT
TRBJ1-2 | . | TRBV5-4 | . | CASSRQDVGHYGYTF | TGTGCCAGCAGCCGACAGGACGTCGGGCACTATGGCTACACCTTC
TRBJ2-1 | TRBD2 | TRBV6-1 | . | CASSDGLAYNEQFF | TGTGCCAGCAGTGACGGACTAGCTTACAATGAGCAGTTCTTC
TRBJ2-5 | TRBD2 | TRBV9 | . | CASSVAGAGAQETQYF | TGTGCCAGCAGCGTAGCGGGAGCGGGAGCTCAAGAGACCCAGTACTTC
TRBJ2-7 | . | TRBV6-6 | once | CASSSEYRSAGEQYF | TGTGCCAGCAGTTCGGAGTACAGGTCTGCTGGCGAGCAGTACTTC
TRBJ2-7 | . | TRBV5-5 | . | CASSPGMYYEQYF | TGTGCCAGCAGCCCAGGGATGTATTACGAGCAGTACTTC
TRBJ1-1 | TRBD1 | TRBV5-5 | . | CASSLLGQRDEAFF | TGTGCCAGCAGCTTGTTGGGACAGCGGGATGAAGCTTTCTTT
TRBJ1-3 | TRBD1 | TRBV5-1 | . | CASSAGQGGRNTIYF | TGCGCCAGCAGCGCGGGACAGGGCGGGAGAAACACCATATATTTT
TRBJ1-1 | . | TRBV7-6 | . | CASSHSGHTPTEAFF | TGTGCCAGCAGCCATTCGGGACACACGCCCACTGAAGCTTTCTTT
TRBJ2-6 | . | TRBV18 | . | CASSPQVTVSGANVLTF | TGTGCCAGCTCACCACAAGTTACAGTCTCTGGGGCCAACGTCCTGACTTTC
TRBJ2-4 | . | TRBV4-1 | . | CASSQGSVAKNIQYF | TGCGCCAGCAGCCAAGGATCCGTAGCCAAAAACATTCAGTACTTC